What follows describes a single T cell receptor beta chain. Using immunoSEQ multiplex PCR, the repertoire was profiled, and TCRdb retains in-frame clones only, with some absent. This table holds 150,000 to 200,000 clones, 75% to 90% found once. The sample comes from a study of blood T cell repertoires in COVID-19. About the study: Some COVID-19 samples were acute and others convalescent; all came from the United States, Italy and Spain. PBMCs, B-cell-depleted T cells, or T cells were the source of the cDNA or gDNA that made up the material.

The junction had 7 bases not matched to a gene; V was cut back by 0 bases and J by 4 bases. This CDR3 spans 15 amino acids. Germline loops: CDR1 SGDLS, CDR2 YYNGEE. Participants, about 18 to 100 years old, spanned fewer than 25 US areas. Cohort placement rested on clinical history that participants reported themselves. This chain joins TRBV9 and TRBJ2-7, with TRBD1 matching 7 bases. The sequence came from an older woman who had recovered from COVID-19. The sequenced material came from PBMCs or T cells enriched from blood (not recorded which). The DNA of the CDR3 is TGTGCCAGCAGCGTAGCTGGGACAGAGCTGTACGAGCAGTACTTC. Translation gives CASSVAGTELYEQYF.